This T cell receptor (beta chain) is drawn from a study of blood T cell repertoires in COVID-19. Only in-frame clones appear in the TCRdb table, and some are missing; sequencing was by immunoSEQ multiplex PCR. The sample lists 24,000 or so clones; just over 85% were seen once. In its sample, this clone was seen once. The CDR3 runs to 18 residues. From germline, CDR1 is SGDLS and CDR2 YYNGEE. The trim removed 4 bases at V and 6 bases at J, leaving 19 bases unmatched. The genes are TRBV9 and TRBJ2-3; 8 bases are a match to TRBD2. The clonotype was recovered from a woman older than 75 with acute or convalescent COVID-19. Sample: peripheral blood. The CDR3 loop is CASSPRGVSGGRWDTQYF. CDR3 nucleotides: TGTGCCAGCAGCCCCCGAGGGGTGAGCGGGGGCCGTTGGGATACGCAGTATTTT.